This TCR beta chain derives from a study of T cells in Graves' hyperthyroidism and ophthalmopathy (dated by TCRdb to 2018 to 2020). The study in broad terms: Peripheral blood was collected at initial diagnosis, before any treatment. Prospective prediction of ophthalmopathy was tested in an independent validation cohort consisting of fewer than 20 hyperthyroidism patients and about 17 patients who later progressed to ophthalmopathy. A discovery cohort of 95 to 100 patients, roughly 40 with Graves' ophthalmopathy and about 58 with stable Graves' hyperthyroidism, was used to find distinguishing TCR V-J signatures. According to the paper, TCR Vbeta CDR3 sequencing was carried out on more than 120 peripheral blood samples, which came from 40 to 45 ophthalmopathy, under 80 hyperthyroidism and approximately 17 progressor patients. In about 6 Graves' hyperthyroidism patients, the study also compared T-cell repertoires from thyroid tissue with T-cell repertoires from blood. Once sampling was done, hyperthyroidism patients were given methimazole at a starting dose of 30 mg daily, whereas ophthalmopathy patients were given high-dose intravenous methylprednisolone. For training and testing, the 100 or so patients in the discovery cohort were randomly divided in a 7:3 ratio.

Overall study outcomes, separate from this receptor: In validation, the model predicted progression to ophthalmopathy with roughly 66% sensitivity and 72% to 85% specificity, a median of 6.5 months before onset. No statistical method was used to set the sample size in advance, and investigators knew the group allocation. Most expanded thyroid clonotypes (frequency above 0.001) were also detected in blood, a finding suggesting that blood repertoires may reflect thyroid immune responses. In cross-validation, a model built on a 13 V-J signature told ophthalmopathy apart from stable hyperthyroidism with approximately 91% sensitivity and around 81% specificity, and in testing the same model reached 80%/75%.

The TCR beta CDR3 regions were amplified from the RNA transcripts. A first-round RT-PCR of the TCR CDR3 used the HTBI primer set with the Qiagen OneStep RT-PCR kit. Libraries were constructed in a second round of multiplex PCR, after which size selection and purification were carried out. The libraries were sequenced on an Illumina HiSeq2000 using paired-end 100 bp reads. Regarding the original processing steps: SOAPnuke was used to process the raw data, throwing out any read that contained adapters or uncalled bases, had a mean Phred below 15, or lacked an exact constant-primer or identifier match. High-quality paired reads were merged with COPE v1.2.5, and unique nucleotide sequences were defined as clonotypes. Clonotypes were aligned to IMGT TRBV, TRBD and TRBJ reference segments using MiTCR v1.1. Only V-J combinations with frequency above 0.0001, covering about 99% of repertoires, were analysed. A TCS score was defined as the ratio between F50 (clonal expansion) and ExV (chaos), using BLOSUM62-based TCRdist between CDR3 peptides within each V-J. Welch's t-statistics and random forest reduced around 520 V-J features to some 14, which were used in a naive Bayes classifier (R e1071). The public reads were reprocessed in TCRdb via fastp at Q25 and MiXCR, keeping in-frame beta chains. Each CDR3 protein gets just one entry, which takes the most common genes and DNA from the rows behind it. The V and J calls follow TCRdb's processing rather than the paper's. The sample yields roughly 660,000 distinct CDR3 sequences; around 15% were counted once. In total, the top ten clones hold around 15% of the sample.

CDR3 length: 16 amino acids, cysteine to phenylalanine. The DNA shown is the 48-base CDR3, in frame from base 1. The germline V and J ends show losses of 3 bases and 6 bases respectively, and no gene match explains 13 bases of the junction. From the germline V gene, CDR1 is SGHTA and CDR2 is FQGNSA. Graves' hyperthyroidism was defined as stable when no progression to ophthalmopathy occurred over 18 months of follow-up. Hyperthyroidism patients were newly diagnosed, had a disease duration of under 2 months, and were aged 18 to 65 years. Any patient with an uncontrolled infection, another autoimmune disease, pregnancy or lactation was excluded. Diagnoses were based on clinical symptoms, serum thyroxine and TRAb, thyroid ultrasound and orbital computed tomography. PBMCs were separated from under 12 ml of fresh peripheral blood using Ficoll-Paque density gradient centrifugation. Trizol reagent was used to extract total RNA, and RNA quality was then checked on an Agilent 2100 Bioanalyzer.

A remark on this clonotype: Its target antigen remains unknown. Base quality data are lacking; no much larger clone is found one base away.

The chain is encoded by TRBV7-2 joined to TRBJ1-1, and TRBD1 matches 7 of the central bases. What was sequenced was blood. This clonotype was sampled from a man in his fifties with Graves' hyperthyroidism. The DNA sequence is TGTGCCAGCAGCTTGGTAGTATCAGGGGGTTTTGCTGAAGCTTTCTTT. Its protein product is CASSLVVSGGFAEAFF.